This TCR beta chain was captured by sequencing in a study of blood T cell repertoires in COVID-19. Background on the study: Whether acute or convalescent, the COVID-19 samples came from the United States, Italy and Spain. In each case, the material was cDNA or gDNA derived from T cells, B-cell-depleted T cells, or PBMCs.

Profiling relied on immunoSEQ multiplex PCR, and the TCRdb table lists in-frame clones only, not all of them. The sample has about 260,000 clones, around 86% seen once; the top ten hold around 9.5%. The table lists this clone with a few counts. This CDR3 has 14 residues. Trimming took 6 bases from V and 6 from J, leaving 12 bases between them. The germline V gene has CDR1 WNHNN and CDR2 SYGVQD (reference sequence). The receptor comes from a man aged 35 to 55 who had recovered from COVID-19. The chain couples TRBV10-1 to TRBJ1-6, with D possibly being TRBD1 (5 bases). Material for sequencing was peripheral blood. CDR3 residues: CASRIRDSNSPLHF. The CDR3 nucleotides read TGCGCCAGCAGAATCAGGGATAGTAATTCACCCCTCCACTTT.